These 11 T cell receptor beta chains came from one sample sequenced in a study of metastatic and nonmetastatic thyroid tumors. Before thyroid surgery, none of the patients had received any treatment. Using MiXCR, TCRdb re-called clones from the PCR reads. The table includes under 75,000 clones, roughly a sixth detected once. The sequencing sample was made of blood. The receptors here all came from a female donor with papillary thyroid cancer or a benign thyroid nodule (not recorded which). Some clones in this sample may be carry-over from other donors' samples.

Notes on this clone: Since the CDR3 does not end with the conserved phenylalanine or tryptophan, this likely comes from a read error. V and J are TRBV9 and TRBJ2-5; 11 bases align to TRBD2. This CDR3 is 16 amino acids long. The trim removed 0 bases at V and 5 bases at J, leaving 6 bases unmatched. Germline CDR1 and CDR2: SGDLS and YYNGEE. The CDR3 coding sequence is TGTGCCAGCAGCGTAGCTCCGACTAGCGGGATTGAGACCCAGTACCTC. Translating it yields CASSVAPTSGIETQYL.

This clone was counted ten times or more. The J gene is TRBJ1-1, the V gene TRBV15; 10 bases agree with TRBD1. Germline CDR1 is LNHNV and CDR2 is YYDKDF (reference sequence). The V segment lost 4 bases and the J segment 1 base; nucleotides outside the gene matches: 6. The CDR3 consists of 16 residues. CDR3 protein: CATSTRQGAGNTEAFF. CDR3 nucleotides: TGTGCCACCAGCACCAGACAGGGGGCAGGGAACACTGAAGCTTTCTTT. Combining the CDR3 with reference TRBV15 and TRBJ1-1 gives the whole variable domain DAMVIQNPRYQVTQFGKPVTLSCSQTLNHNVMYWYQQKSSQAPKLLFHYYDKDFNNEADTPDNFQSRRPNTSFCFLDIRSPGLGDTAMYLCATSTRQGAGNTEAFFGQGTRLTVV.

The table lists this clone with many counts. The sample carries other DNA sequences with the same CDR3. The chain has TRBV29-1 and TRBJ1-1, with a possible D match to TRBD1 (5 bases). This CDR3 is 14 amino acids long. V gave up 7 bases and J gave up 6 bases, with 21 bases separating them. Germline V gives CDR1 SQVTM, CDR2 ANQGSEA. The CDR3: CSAEAEVRGSEAFF. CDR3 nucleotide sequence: TGCAGCGCCGAGGCGGAAGTTCGGGGCTCTGAAGCTTTCTTT.

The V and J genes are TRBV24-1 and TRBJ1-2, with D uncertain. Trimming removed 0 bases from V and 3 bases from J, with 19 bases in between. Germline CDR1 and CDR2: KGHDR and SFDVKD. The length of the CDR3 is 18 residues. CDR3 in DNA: TGTGCCACCAGTGATTTGGGCACACCAAAGGGCCGATACTATGGCTACACCTTC. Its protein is CATSDLGTPKGRYYGYTF.

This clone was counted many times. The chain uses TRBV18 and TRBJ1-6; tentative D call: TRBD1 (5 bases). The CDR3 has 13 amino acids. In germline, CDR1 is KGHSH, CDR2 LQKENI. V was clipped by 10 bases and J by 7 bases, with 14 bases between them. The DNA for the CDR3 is TGTGCCACCTCTGGGGACCAAAATTCACCCCTCCACTTT. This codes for CATSGDQNSPLHF.

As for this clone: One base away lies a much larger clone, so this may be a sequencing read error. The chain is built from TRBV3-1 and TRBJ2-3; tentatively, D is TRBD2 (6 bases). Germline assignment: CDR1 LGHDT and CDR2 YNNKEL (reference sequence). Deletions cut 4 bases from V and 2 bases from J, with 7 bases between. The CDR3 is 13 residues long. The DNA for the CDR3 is TGTGCCAGCAGCCGGGGGGACACAGATACGCAGTATTTT. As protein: CASSRGDTDTQYF.

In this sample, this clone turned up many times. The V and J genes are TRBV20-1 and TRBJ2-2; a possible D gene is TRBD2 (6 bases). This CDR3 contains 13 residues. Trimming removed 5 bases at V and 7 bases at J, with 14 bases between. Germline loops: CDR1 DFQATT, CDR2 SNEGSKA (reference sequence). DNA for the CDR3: TGCAGTGCTTCTACCCTAGCGAGCGGGGAGCTGTTTTTT. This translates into CSASTLASGELFF.

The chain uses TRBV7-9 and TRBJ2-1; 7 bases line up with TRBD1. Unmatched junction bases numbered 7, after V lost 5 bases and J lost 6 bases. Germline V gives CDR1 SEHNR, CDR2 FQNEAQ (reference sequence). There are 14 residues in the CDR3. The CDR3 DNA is TGTGCCAGCAGCGATACGACAGGGATCAATGAGCAGTTCTTC. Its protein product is CASSDTTGINEQFF.

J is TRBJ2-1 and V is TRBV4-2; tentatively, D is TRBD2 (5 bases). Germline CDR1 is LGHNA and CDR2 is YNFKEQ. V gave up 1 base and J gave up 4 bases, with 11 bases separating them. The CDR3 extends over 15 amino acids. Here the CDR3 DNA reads TGTGCCAGCAGCCAAGTGAACGGGATTTACAATGAGCAGTTCTTC. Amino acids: CASSQVNGIYNEQFF.

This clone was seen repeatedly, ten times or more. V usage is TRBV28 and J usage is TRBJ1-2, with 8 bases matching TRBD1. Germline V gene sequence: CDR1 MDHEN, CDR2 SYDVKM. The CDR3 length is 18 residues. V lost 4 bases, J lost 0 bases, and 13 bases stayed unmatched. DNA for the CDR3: TGTGCCAGCAGTTCCTGGCAGGGGGCTGCCGTCCCTAACTATGGCTACACCTTC. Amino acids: CASSSWQGAAVPNYGYTF.

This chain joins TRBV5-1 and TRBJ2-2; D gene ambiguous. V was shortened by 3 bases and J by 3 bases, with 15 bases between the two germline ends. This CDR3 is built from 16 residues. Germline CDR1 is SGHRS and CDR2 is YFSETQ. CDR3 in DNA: TGCGCCAGCAGCTCTGGGCTAGTCCCAGACACCGGGGAGCTGTTTTTT. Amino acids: CASSSGLVPDTGELFF.